The entry below describes one TCR beta chain. Its target is not known. The data belong to a study of cytomegalovirus exposure and HLA in healthy donors. 13 Jbeta primers and 60 Vbeta primers were used for the PCR. The data were produced by immunoSEQ multiplex PCR, yet TCRdb's version contains in-frame clones alone and is incomplete. The sample table includes just over 200,000 clones. The germline CDR1 and CDR2 sequences are SGHTA and FQGNSA. The germline V and J ends were trimmed by 5 bases and 7 bases, with 9 bases remaining between them. The CDR3 is made up of 12 amino acids. Findings of the study overall: V- and J-gene trimming of TCR beta was linked (in a later analysis) to a missense DCLRE1C variant. In an earlier analysis, about 87% or about 30%: the productive usage of most TCR beta V segments.

The TCR comes from a girl aged 2 to 10 in good health and CMV-seropositive. The chain is built from TRBV7-2 and TRBJ1-5; D is unresolved. Input material: PBMCs. The CDR3 loop is CASSLWEQPQHF. The CDR3 DNA reads TGTGCCAGCAGCCTATGGGAGCAGCCCCAGCATTTT. The whole variable domain, remainder taken from reference TRBV7-2 and TRBJ1-5, is GAGVSQSPSNKVTEKGKDVELRCDPISGHTALYWYRQSLGQGLEFLIYFQGNSAPDKSGLPSDRFSAERTGGSVSTLTIQRTQQEDSAVYLCASSLWEQPQHFGDGTRLSIL.